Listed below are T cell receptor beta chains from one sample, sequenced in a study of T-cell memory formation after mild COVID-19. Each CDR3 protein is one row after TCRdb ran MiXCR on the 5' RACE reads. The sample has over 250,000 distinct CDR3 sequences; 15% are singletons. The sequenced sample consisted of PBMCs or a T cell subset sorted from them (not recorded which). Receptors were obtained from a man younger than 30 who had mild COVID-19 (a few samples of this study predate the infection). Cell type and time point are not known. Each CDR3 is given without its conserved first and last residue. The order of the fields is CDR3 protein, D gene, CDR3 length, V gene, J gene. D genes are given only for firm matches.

CDR3 protein: ASSLTAGGQETQY
D gene: -
CDR3 length: 13
V gene: TRBV7-3
J gene: TRBJ2-5

CDR3 protein: ASSDGTPYTEAF
D gene: -
CDR3 length: 12
V gene: TRBV5-5
J gene: TRBJ1-1

CDR3 protein: ASSDGQPQH
D gene: -
CDR3 length: 9
V gene: TRBV2
J gene: TRBJ1-5

CDR3 protein: ASSYDLAYGYT
D gene: -
CDR3 length: 11
V gene: TRBV6-5
J gene: TRBJ1-2

CDR3 protein: AIRREIADPAEY
D gene: TRBD2
CDR3 length: 12
V gene: TRBV10-3
J gene: TRBJ2-7

CDR3 protein: ASGSGQRRETQY
D gene: -
CDR3 length: 12
V gene: TRBV19
J gene: TRBJ2-5

CDR3 protein: ASSQGGGGVYEQF
D gene: TRBD2
CDR3 length: 13
V gene: TRBV4-3
J gene: TRBJ2-1

CDR3 protein: ASSPVGRGAFFYNEQF
D gene: -
CDR3 length: 16
V gene: TRBV5-6
J gene: TRBJ2-1

CDR3 protein: ASSKGTDGNTIY
D gene: TRBD1
CDR3 length: 12
V gene: TRBV5-1
J gene: TRBJ1-3

CDR3 protein: ASSQGDRAPF
D gene: TRBD1
CDR3 length: 10
V gene: TRBV4-1
J gene: TRBJ1-1

CDR3 protein: ASSDGAMNTDTQY
D gene: -
CDR3 length: 13
V gene: TRBV25-1
J gene: TRBJ2-3

CDR3 protein: ASTVGGGNSPLH
D gene: -
CDR3 length: 12
V gene: TRBV7-8
J gene: TRBJ1-6

CDR3 protein: ASSLRTTREQF
D gene: -
CDR3 length: 11
V gene: TRBV5-1
J gene: TRBJ2-1

CDR3 protein: ASSGTPGLGSGELF
D gene: -
CDR3 length: 14
V gene: TRBV9
J gene: TRBJ2-2

CDR3 protein: ASSLLSSYNEQF
D gene: -
CDR3 length: 12
V gene: TRBV5-1
J gene: TRBJ2-1

CDR3 protein: ASSQVWGASYEQY
D gene: -
CDR3 length: 13
V gene: TRBV4-2
J gene: TRBJ2-7

CDR3 protein: AISDPDRPRSYGYT
D gene: -
CDR3 length: 14
V gene: TRBV10-3
J gene: TRBJ1-2

CDR3 protein: ASSRLTGDSPLH
D gene: TRBD1
CDR3 length: 12
V gene: TRBV7-9
J gene: TRBJ1-6

CDR3 protein: ASSPMEGNGDTQY
D gene: -
CDR3 length: 13
V gene: TRBV18
J gene: TRBJ2-3

CDR3 protein: ASSGPGHLRTDTQY
D gene: -
CDR3 length: 14
V gene: TRBV9
J gene: TRBJ2-3

CDR3 protein: ASTLRGQETQY
D gene: -
CDR3 length: 11
V gene: TRBV12-3/TRBV12-4
J gene: TRBJ2-5

CDR3 protein: ASSHPPGGVGDTQY
D gene: TRBD2
CDR3 length: 14
V gene: TRBV4-1
J gene: TRBJ2-3

CDR3 protein: ASSLRERDTEAF
D gene: -
CDR3 length: 12
V gene: TRBV7-9
J gene: TRBJ1-1

CDR3 protein: ASSERGGSRSDTQY
D gene: -
CDR3 length: 14
V gene: TRBV19
J gene: TRBJ2-3

CDR3 protein: ASSRGGDTQY
D gene: TRBD2
CDR3 length: 10
V gene: TRBV4-1
J gene: TRBJ2-3

CDR3 protein: ASSYSRGRLTQY
D gene: TRBD1
CDR3 length: 12
V gene: TRBV6-5
J gene: TRBJ2-5

CDR3 protein: ASTLPGTGTYNEQF
D gene: TRBD1
CDR3 length: 14
V gene: TRBV7-9
J gene: TRBJ2-1

CDR3 protein: ASSLGDTVNTEAF
D gene: -
CDR3 length: 13
V gene: TRBV5-1
J gene: TRBJ1-1

CDR3 protein: ASSRPLGNTDTQY
D gene: -
CDR3 length: 13
V gene: TRBV3-1
J gene: TRBJ2-3

CDR3 protein: ASSLYTSYNEQF
D gene: -
CDR3 length: 12
V gene: TRBV7-2
J gene: TRBJ2-1

CDR3 protein: ASSPRQQNTEAF
D gene: -
CDR3 length: 12
V gene: TRBV6-5
J gene: TRBJ1-1

CDR3 protein: ASSVGTGSYNEQF
D gene: TRBD1
CDR3 length: 13
V gene: TRBV9
J gene: TRBJ2-1

CDR3 protein: ASSQAIGGTEAF
D gene: -
CDR3 length: 12
V gene: TRBV4-3
J gene: TRBJ1-1

CDR3 protein: ASSLSSANTEAF
D gene: -
CDR3 length: 12
V gene: TRBV7-9
J gene: TRBJ1-1

CDR3 protein: ASSIPEEGEGDEQY
D gene: -
CDR3 length: 14
V gene: TRBV7-8
J gene: TRBJ2-7

CDR3 protein: ATSLGRTYTDTQY
D gene: -
CDR3 length: 13
V gene: TRBV24-1
J gene: TRBJ2-3

CDR3 protein: ASSLCGRGSSGSSYNEQF
D gene: -
CDR3 length: 18
V gene: TRBV7-4
J gene: TRBJ2-1

CDR3 protein: ASSHPQNYEQY
D gene: -
CDR3 length: 11
V gene: TRBV7-2
J gene: TRBJ2-7

CDR3 protein: ASTRGTAGTYNEQF
D gene: -
CDR3 length: 14
V gene: TRBV5-1
J gene: TRBJ2-1

CDR3 protein: SVEGGSGEVTGELF
D gene: -
CDR3 length: 14
V gene: TRBV29-1
J gene: TRBJ2-2

CDR3 protein: ASSFRAIQETQY
D gene: -
CDR3 length: 12
V gene: TRBV12-3/TRBV12-4
J gene: TRBJ2-5

CDR3 protein: ASSLVGATGELF
D gene: -
CDR3 length: 12
V gene: TRBV7-9
J gene: TRBJ2-2

CDR3 protein: ASSKGASNTEAF
D gene: TRBD1
CDR3 length: 12
V gene: TRBV2
J gene: TRBJ1-1

CDR3 protein: ASSLPLVSREAF
D gene: -
CDR3 length: 12
V gene: TRBV14
J gene: TRBJ1-1

CDR3 protein: ASKTYYEQY
D gene: -
CDR3 length: 9
V gene: TRBV2
J gene: TRBJ2-7

CDR3 protein: ASSEGRAGQPQH
D gene: -
CDR3 length: 12
V gene: TRBV9
J gene: TRBJ1-5

CDR3 protein: ASTQTGTNTEAF
D gene: TRBD1
CDR3 length: 12
V gene: TRBV18
J gene: TRBJ1-1

CDR3 protein: ASSFIIYGAGEGTEAF
D gene: -
CDR3 length: 16
V gene: TRBV12-3/TRBV12-4
J gene: TRBJ1-1

CDR3 protein: ASGTPSTGELF
D gene: -
CDR3 length: 11
V gene: TRBV6-6
J gene: TRBJ2-2

CDR3 protein: ASSPLPRETQY
D gene: -
CDR3 length: 11
V gene: TRBV18
J gene: TRBJ2-5